This TCR beta chain was captured in a study of cytomegalovirus exposure and HLA in healthy donors. Regarding donors, all were healthy bone marrow donors. Findings and limits, study-wide: Sequences of the TCR beta chain were said to predict the HLA-A and HLA-B alleles of most subjects accurately. In a later analysis, V- and J-gene trimming of beta chains associated with a DCLRE1C missense variant, replicated independently. The study listed about 150 cytomegalovirus-associated TCR beta chains.

This PCR relied on a set of 60 Vbeta primers and 13 Jbeta primers. Sequencing was performed with immunoSEQ multiplex PCR; in TCRdb, only in-frame clones are kept and a portion is missing. There are over 50,000 clones in the sample; more than 70% occur only once, and 51% lies in the top ten. Notes on this clone: The antigen remains undetermined.

What was sequenced was PBMCs. This TCR came from a man in his fifties in good health and CMV-seropositive.

The CDR3 region has the DNA TGTGCCACCAGCAGAAGTCCGACTAGCGACAATGAGCAGTTCTTC. The encoded protein is CATSRSPTSDNEQFF. The chain links TRBV15 to TRBJ2-1, with TRBD2 matching 8 bases. This CDR3 comprises 15 residues. V dropped 2 bases and J dropped 5; count of bases not matched to a gene: 5. The V gene's germline CDR1 is LNHNV and CDR2 YYDKDF (reference sequence).